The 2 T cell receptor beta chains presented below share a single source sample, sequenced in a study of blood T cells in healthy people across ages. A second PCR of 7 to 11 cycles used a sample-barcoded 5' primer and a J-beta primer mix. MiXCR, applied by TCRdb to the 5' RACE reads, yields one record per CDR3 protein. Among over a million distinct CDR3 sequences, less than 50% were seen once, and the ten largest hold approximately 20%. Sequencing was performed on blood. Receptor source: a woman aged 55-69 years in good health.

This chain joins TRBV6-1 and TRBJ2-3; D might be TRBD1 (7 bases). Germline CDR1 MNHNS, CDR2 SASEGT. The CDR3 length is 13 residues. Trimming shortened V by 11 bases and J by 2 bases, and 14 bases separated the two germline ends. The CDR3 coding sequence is TGTGCCCTAGCGACAGGGCCCACAGATACGCAGTATTTT. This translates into CALATGPTDTQYF.

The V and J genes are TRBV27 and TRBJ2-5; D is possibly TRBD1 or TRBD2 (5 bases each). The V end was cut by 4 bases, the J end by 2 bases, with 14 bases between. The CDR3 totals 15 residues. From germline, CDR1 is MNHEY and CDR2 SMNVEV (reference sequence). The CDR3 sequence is CASSSTGLTQETQYF. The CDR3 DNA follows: TGTGCCAGCAGTTCAACAGGACTCACTCAAGAGACCCAGTACTTC.